This passage covers 15 T cell receptor beta chains from one sample sequenced in a study of CD8 T cells in ankylosing spondylitis. MiXCR, run by TCRdb on the 5' RACE reads, gives a single entry per CDR3 protein. This sample carries fewer than 400,000 distinct CDR3 sequences, approximately 14% of them seen once, and the ten largest clones take around 0.99%. The sample comprised blood, either unsorted or a sorted T cell fraction (not recorded which). Receptors were obtained from a male donor with ankylosing spondylitis or in good health (not recorded which).

This chain joins TRBV12-3 or TRBV12-4 and TRBJ2-7; D is unresolved. The V end was cut by 3 bases, the J end by 0 bases, with 6 bases between. This CDR3 comprises 13 residues. The CDR3: CASSLTYSYEQYF. The CDR3 DNA reads as TGTGCCAGCAGTTTGACATACTCCTACGAGCAGTACTTC.

This clonotype was counted a few times. The V and J genes are TRBV11-2 and TRBJ2-7; 9 nucleotides align to TRBD1. Germline V gene lookup returns CDR1 SGHAT and CDR2 FQNNGV. The CDR3 length is 14 residues. The J segment lost 6 bases and the V segment lost 6 bases, leaving 9 bases of the junction unmatched. In nucleotides, the CDR3 is TGTGCCAGCAGTTGGACAGGGGAATGGAGCGAGCAGTACTTC. It encodes CASSWTGEWSEQYF.

The V call is TRBV5-6, the J call TRBJ1-6; D gene unclear. Per germline, CDR1 SGHDT and CDR2 YYEEEE. The length of the CDR3 is 15 residues. The V and J ends lost 0 bases and 6 bases respectively, with 10 bases between them. CDR3 DNA: TGTGCCAGCAGCTTGGAATCGGGCGGTAATTCACCCCTCCACTTT. It translates to CASSLESGGNSPLHF. The full variable domain, rest sourced from reference TRBV5-6 and TRBJ1-6, is DAGVTQSPTHLIKTRGQQVTLRCSPKSGHDTVSWYQQALGQGPQFIFQYYEEEERQRGNFPDRFSGHQFPNYSSELNVNALLLGDSALYLCASSLESGGNSPLHFGNGTRLTVT.

The table lists this clonotype with many counts. The V gene is TRBV27, the J gene TRBJ1-2, with unresolved D. This CDR3 has 15 residues. V was cut by 3 bases and J by 6 bases, with 17 bases left in between. Per the germline V gene, CDR1 is MNHEY and CDR2 is SMNVEV (reference sequence). The CDR3 sequence is CASSLRHWELNGYTF. The CDR3 DNA follows: TGTGCCAGCAGTTTGAGACATTGGGAGTTGAATGGCTACACCTTC.

This clonotype was detected a few times. This chain links TRBV20-1 with TRBJ2-3; the D call may be TRBD1 or TRBD2 (6 bases each). Germline-derived CDR1 and CDR2 are DFQATT and SNEGSKA (reference sequence). Trimming pared 5 bases from V and 0 bases from J, leaving 21 bases between. The length of the CDR3 is 17 residues. CDR3: CSAFWLRGGLSTDTQYF. CDR3 in DNA: TGCAGTGCTTTCTGGCTTAGAGGGGGGCTAAGCACAGATACGCAGTATTTT.

V and J are TRBV9 and TRBJ2-7; D might be TRBD2 (7 bases). The CDR3 covers 15 residues. The germline V gene encodes CDR1 SGDLS and CDR2 YYNGEE. Trimming took off 7 bases at V and 3 bases at J, with 20 bases between the two ends. The CDR3 bases are TGTGCCAGCGGGCCTGGGGGCAGCGGGGACTACGAGCAGTACTTC. It is translated as CASGPGGSGDYEQYF.

The chain uses TRBV6-5 and TRBJ2-7; no reliable D call. The germline V and J ends were trimmed by 0 bases and 7 bases, with 13 bases remaining between them. Germline V gene data show CDR1 as MNHEY and CDR2 as SVGAGI. This CDR3 has 14 amino acids. CDR3 sequence: CASSYSELRREQYF. For the CDR3, the DNA is TGTGCCAGCAGTTACTCGGAATTAAGGCGGGAGCAGTACTTC.

This clonotype showed up just a few times. V usage is TRBV21-1 and J usage is TRBJ2-3; TRBD2, the table's D call, lacks a check against the DNA. TRBV21-1 is tagged as a pseudogene. This CDR3 region has 24 residues. CDR3 in amino acids: CASSKKKGKRAIRPSRASTDTQYF. In nucleotides, the CDR3 is TGTGCCAGCAGCAAAAAAAAGGGGAAAAGGGCCATAAGACCATCCCGTGCTAGCACAGATACGCAGTATTTT.

This sequence joins TRBV2 and TRBJ2-3, with D maybe TRBD2 (6 bases). CDR3 length: 12 residues. Trimming removed 8 bases at V and 2 bases at J, with 8 bases between. The germline CDR1 and CDR2 sequences are SNHLY and FYNNEI. CDR3 nucleotides: TGTGCCAGCTCGGGACTCACAGATACGCAGTATTTT. Encoded protein: CASSGLTDTQYF.

The rearrangement links TRBV30 to TRBJ2-1; 7 bases are a match to TRBD1. V was clipped by 5 bases and J by 3 bases; unmatched bases: 7. Germline V gene sequence: CDR1 GTSNPN, CDR2 SVGIG (reference sequence). The CDR3 sequence is 14 residues long. CDR3 in DNA: TGTGCCTGGGGACGGGACAGAATCTACAATGAGCAGTTCTTC. Amino acids: CAWGRDRIYNEQFF.

CDR3 bases: TGCAGTGCTAGATCCTGGACAGGGGGTCAGCCCCAGCATTTT. Its translation: CSARSWTGGQPQHF. V gene TRBV20-1 combines with J gene TRBJ1-5; 10 positions match TRBD1. The CDR3 has 14 amino acids. Germline V CDR1 and CDR2: DFQATT, SNEGSKA (reference sequence). V was clipped by 2 bases and J by 6 bases; unmatched bases: 4.

The chain couples TRBV10-3 to TRBJ2-2; D may correspond to TRBD1 or TRBD2 (6 bases each). In germline, CDR1 is ENHRY, CDR2 SYGVKD. This CDR3 has 18 amino acids. The V end was cut by 5 bases, the J end by 2 bases, with 21 bases between. In DNA form, the CDR3 reads TGTGCCATCAGTTACCACCAGGTCTGGGGGGCCAACACCGGGGAGCTGTTTTTT. Its protein is CAISYHQVWGANTGELFF.

This clonotype was counted many times. The chain links TRBV5-1 to TRBJ2-1; D tentatively fits TRBD1 or TRBD2 (5 bases each). The V end lost 0 bases, the J end lost 0 bases, and 7 bases lay between the germline ends. This CDR3 is 15 amino acids long. The germline V gene encodes CDR1 SGHRS and CDR2 YFSETQ. The DNA for the CDR3 is TGCGCCAGCAGCTTGGTGGGGGACTCCTACAATGAGCAGTTCTTC. This sequence encodes CASSLVGDSYNEQFF.

The table lists this clonotype with a few counts. The chain employs TRBV6-6 and TRBJ2-5; unclear D gene. V was shortened by 7 bases and J by 4 bases, with 10 bases between the two germline ends. The CDR3 has 12 amino acids. Germline V gene sequence: CDR1 MNHNY, CDR2 SVGAGI (reference sequence). This chain's CDR3 is CASTHFGETQYF. CDR3 coding DNA: TGTGCCAGCACCCACTTTGGAGAGACCCAGTACTTC.

This clonotype occurred a few times. The chain employs TRBV20-1 and TRBJ2-1; possible D gene TRBD1, 5 bases. The ends were cut back, 5 bases at V and 8 bases at J, with 16 bases in the middle. The germline gives CDR1 DFQATT, CDR2 SNEGSKA (reference sequence). The CDR3 extends over 13 amino acids. CDR3 region: CSAPPAGMDEQFF. The CDR3 coding sequence is TGCAGTGCTCCCCCGGCAGGGATGGATGAGCAGTTCTTC.